The clone carrying this T cell receptor (beta chain) was seen only a few times. The target antigen is unknown. The sample originates from a study of identical twins. Study conclusions and caveats: Models predicted less out-of-frame TCR alpha sharing in monozygotic twins than was found. Twin-shared out-of-frame alpha sequences were enriched for low generation probability.

TCRdb redid the calling of the 5' RACE reads with MiXCR, one entry per CDR3 protein. The table shows hundreds of thousands of distinct CDR3 sequences, with about 12% occurring only once. The CDR3 runs 14 residues. V was shortened by 3 bases and J by 1 base, with 9 bases between the two germline ends. CDR1 is LNHNV, CDR2 YYDKDF, per germline (reference sequence). These data were also filed under a second study, of yellow fever vaccine responses in identical twins.

The receptor's source is a woman under 30 in good health. Sequencing was done on a sample of PBMCs. The chain links TRBV15 to TRBJ1-1; D is uncertain. CDR3 DNA: TGTGCCACCAGCAGTGAACGGGGGAACACTGAAGCTTTCTTT. Translation: CATSSERGNTEAFF.